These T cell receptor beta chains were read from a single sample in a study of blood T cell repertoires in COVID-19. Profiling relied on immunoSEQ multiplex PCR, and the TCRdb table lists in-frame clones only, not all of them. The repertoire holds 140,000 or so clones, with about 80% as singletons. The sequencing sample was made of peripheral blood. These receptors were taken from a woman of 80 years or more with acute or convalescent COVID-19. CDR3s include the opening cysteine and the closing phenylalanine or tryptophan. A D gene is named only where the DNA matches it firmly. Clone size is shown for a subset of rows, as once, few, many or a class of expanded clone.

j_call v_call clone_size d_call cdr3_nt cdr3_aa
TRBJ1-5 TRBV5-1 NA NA TGCGCCAGCAGCCCTGATCCAGGGCTCGATCAGCCCCAGCATTTT CASSPDPGLDQPQHF
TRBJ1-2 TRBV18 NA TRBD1 TGTGCCAGCTCACCACCGCTGGCGACAGGGAACTATGGCTACACCTTC CASSPPLATGNYGYTF
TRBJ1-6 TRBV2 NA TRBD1 TGTGCCAGCAGTGTAATGAGGACAGGGAATAATTCACCCCTCCACTTT CASSVMRTGNNSPLHF
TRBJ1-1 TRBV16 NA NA TGTGCCAGCAGCCAATCCTACGGCGGTCAAGCTTTCTTT CASSQSYGGQAFF
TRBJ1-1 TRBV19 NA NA TGTGCCAGTACCCGACAGAGGAACACTGAAGCTTTCTTT CASTRQRNTEAFF
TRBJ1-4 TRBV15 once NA TGTGCCACCAGCAGAGATTCTCAGGGATGGGGTGAAAAACTGTTTTTT CATSRDSQGWGEKLFF
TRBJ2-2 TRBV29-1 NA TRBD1 TGCAGCGTTGACGCAGGGGGCAACACCGGGGAGCTGTTTTTT CSVDAGGNTGELFF
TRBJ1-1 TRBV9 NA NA TGTGCCAGCAGCGTAGGACCCCGGGTCACTGAAGCTTTCTTT CASSVGPRVTEAFF
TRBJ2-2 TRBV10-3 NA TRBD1 TGTGCCATCAGTGGACAGGGGGCCGGCACCGGGGAGCTGTTTTTT CAISGQGAGTGELFF
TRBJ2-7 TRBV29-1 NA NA TGCAGCGTTCAGAGCAGGGCCTACGAGCAGTACTTC CSVQSRAYEQYF
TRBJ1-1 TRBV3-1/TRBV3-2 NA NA TGTGCCAGCAGCCAAGATAGAGGGTTCACTGAAGCTTTCTTT CASSQDRGFTEAFF
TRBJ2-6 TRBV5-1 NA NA TGCGCCAGCAGCTTGGTGCTATCTGGGGCCAACGTCCTGACTTTC CASSLVLSGANVLTF
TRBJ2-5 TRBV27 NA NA TGTGCCAGCAGTCCCTATATGGAAGAGACCCAGTACTTC CASSPYMEETQYF
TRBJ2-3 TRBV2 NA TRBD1 TGTGCCAGCAGTGAAGCTTACAGGGGGCAGGGAGATACGCAGTATTTT CASSEAYRGQGDTQYF
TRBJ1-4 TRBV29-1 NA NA TGCAGCGTCGCAGCGGTAACTAATGAAAAACTGTTTTTT CSVAAVTNEKLFF
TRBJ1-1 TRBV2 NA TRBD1 TGTGCCAGCGCGCAGGGGGTGTACACTGAAGCTTTCTTT CASAQGVYTEAFF
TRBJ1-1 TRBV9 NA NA TGTGCCAGCAGCGTAGATGCGGCAATGAACACTGAAGCTTTCTTT CASSVDAAMNTEAFF
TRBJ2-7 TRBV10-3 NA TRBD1 TGTGCCATCAGTGGACAGGGCCGCCAGTACTTC CAISGQGRQYF
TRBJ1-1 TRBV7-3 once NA TGTGCCAGCAGCCGAAACAGGAACACTGAAGCTTTCTTT CASSRNRNTEAFF
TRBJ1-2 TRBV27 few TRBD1 TGTGCCAGCAGCCCCCTCGGACAGGGGGATGGCTACACCTTC CASSPLGQGDGYTF
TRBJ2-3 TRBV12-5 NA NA TGTGCTAGTGGTTTGGTAGTTGCGGGTGATACGCAGTATTTT CASGLVVAGDTQYF
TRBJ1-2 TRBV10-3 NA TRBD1 TGTGCCATCAGTGGACAGGGAAGAAACTATGGCTACACCTTC CAISGQGRNYGYTF
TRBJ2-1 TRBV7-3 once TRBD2 TGTGCCAGCAGCACCGGGGTAGCGGGGGTCTCTGAGCAGTTCTTC CASSTGVAGVSEQFF
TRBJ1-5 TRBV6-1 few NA TGTGCCAGCAGTGAGGGCAGTCTTAGCAATCAGCCCCAGCATTTT CASSEGSLSNQPQHF
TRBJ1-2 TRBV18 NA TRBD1 TGTGCCAGCTCACCGAGCCGGACAGGGGCTCCCTTGGGAGGCTACACCTTC CASSPSRTGAPLGGYTF
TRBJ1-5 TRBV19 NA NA TGTGCCAGTAGTATAGCGTCCAGGTCCAATCAGCCCCAGCATTTT CASSIASRSNQPQHF
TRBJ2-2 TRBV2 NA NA TGTGCCAGCATGAGGGGGAAGAACACCGGGGAGCTGTTTTTT CASMRGKNTGELFF
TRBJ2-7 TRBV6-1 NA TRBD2 TGTGCCAGCAGTGACCCTAGCGGGGGCCATACCTACGAGCAGTACTTC CASSDPSGGHTYEQYF
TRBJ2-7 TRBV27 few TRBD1 TGTGCCAGCAGCCCCCGTGGACAGGGTTTCTACGAGCAGTACTTC CASSPRGQGFYEQYF
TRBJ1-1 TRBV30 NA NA TGTGCCTGGAGGCGGGAAGTCATGAACACTGAAGCTTTCTTT CAWRREVMNTEAFF
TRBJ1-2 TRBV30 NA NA TGTGCCTGGAGCCGGAGTCCCGCAGGGAAAAACTATGGCTACACCTTC CAWSRSPAGKNYGYTF